The rows below give T cell receptor beta chains drawn from one sample of a study of immune evolution from preneoplasia to lung adenocarcinoma. Assay used: immunoSEQ multiplex PCR; TCRdb lists only in-frame clones, some missing. This sample has more than 7,500 clones; more than 80% occur once, and the top ten carry around 3.2%. The sequenced sample consisted of FFPE lung adenocarcinoma in situ tissue. The receptors were sampled from a person aged 70 to 80 with lung adenocarcinoma. The CDR3 runs from the conserved cysteine through the conserved F or W. A D gene is named only where the DNA matches it firmly. The size field is filled for only some rows; it gives once, few, many or a size class.

d_call,j_call,v_call,clone_size,cdr3_nt,cdr3_aa
-,TRBJ2-7,TRBV5-1,-,TGCGCCAGCTGTAGGACAGAATGCTACGAGCAGTACTTC,CASCRTECYEQYF
-,TRBJ1-1,TRBV2,-,TGTGCCAGCAGTGGCCCGACAGGCGGAACGGGGACTGAAGCTTTCTTT,CASSGPTGGTGTEAFF
TRBD2,TRBJ2-7,TRBV11-2,-,TGTGCCAGCAGCCCCGCGGGAGGGGGAACCTACGAGCAGTACTTC,CASSPAGGGTYEQYF
TRBD2,TRBJ2-7,TRBV30,once,TGTGCCTGGAGTCCGCGGGGGGGGGAGGGTTACGAGCAGTACTTC,CAWSPRGGEGYEQYF
-,TRBJ1-1,TRBV7-9,-,TGTGCCAGCAGCGCCCGACAGCAACCCAACACTGAAGCTTTCTTT,CASSARQQPNTEAFF
TRBD1,TRBJ1-2,TRBV29-1,-,TGCAGCGTTGAGGGGGACAGAGTATTACCTAACTATGGCTACACCTTC,CSVEGDRVLPNYGYTF
TRBD2,TRBJ2-6,TRBV7-8,-,TGTGCCAGCAGCTTATGGGCCGGGAGGAACGTCCTGACTTTC,CASSLWAGRNVLTF
TRBD2,TRBJ2-5,TRBV28,-,TGTGCCAGCTTTTCCTCACTAGCGAACGAAGAGACCCAGTACTTC,CASFSSLANEETQYF
-,TRBJ1-1,TRBV5-5,-,TGTGCCAGCAGCCCCCTTCGGGGAGGGGACACTGAAGCTTTCTTT,CASSPLRGGDTEAFF
-,TRBJ2-5,TRBV20-1,-,TGCAGTGCCCCAGCCGGGGAGACCCAGTACTTC,CSAPAGETQYF
TRBD1,TRBJ2-3,TRBV28,-,TGTGCCAGTTTAACAGGGGGGACTTATAGCACAGATACGCAGTATTTT,CASLTGGTYSTDTQYF
-,TRBJ2-7,TRBV30,-,TGTGCCTGGAGTATCGACACCCACGAGCAGTACTTC,CAWSIDTHEQYF
-,TRBJ1-1,TRBV7-8,few,TGTGCCAGCAGCTTAGGACAGAGTTTTCTGAACACTGAAGCTTTCTTT,CASSLGQSFLNTEAFF
TRBD2,TRBJ2-7,TRBV7-9,-,TGTGCCAGCAGCTTTGGACTAGCGGGAGACGAGCAGTACTTC,CASSFGLAGDEQYF
TRBD2,TRBJ2-3,TRBV4-2,-,TGTGCCAGCAGCCAAGAAGCCAGCGGGGGACCAGATACGCAGTATTTT,CASSQEASGGPDTQYF
-,TRBJ2-2,TRBV7-8,-,TGTGCCAGCAGCCCCTATCAGGGGATTGCGAACACCGGGGAGCTGTTTTTT,CASSPYQGIANTGELFF
TRBD2,TRBJ2-1,TRBV27,-,TGTGCCAGTAGCAAAACCGGGACTAGCGGGACCAATGAGCAGTTCTTC,CASSKTGTSGTNEQFF
TRBD1,TRBJ2-6,TRBV15,-,TGTGCCACCAAGCCCGGGACAGGGTTTTCTGGGGCCAACGTCCTGACTTTC,CATKPGTGFSGANVLTF
TRBD1,TRBJ2-1,TRBV11-3,few,TGTGCCAGCAGCCCGGGGACAGGGGCGGTCGATGAGCAGTTCTTC,CASSPGTGAVDEQFF
TRBD2,TRBJ2-2,TRBV19,-,TGTGCCAGTAGTCGCTGGGAGGGGACCGGGGAGCTGTTTTTT,CASSRWEGTGELFF
-,TRBJ1-4,TRBV5-4,-,TGTGCCAGCAGCCTGGGGACTGATACTAATGAAAAACTGTTTTTT,CASSLGTDTNEKLFF
TRBD2,TRBJ2-3,TRBV15,once,TGTGCCACCAGCCCGGGAGGTGGTGAAGCAGATACGCAGTATTTT,CATSPGGGEADTQYF
-,TRBJ1-6,TRBV18,-,TGTGCCAGCTCACCGGGGGATTCACCCCTCCACTTT,CASSPGDSPLHF
TRBD1,TRBJ1-2,TRBV7-9,-,TGTGCCAGCAGCTTAGTTTCAGGGGGAAACTATGGCTACACCTTC,CASSLVSGGNYGYTF
TRBD2,TRBJ2-7,TRBV7-8,-,TGTGCCAGCAGTAATCGGGGGGGGGTCTCCTACGAGCAGTACTTC,CASSNRGGVSYEQYF
-,TRBJ1-2,TRBV16,-,TGTGCCAGCAGCCAAACTGTCAGGGTAGCCCATGGCTACACCTTC,CASSQTVRVAHGYTF
-,TRBJ2-7,TRBV6-1,-,TGTGCCAGCAGTATACAGGGTCCCTACGAGCAGTACTTC,CASSIQGPYEQYF
TRBD2,TRBJ2-1,TRBV28,few,TGTGCCAGCAGCCCCCTCGACGGCGGGGGGTACAATGAGCAGTTCTTC,CASSPLDGGGYNEQFF
TRBD1,TRBJ1-4,TRBV11-2,-,TGTGCCAGCAGCTTACTAAAACAGGGGGCAGGCGAAAAACTGTTTTTT,CASSLLKQGAGEKLFF
-,TRBJ1-5,TRBV2,-,TGTGCCAGCAGCAGGGGTGAGGGCAATCAGCCCCAGCATTTT,CASSRGEGNQPQHF
-,TRBJ1-2,TRBV18,-,TGTGCCAGCTCACCACCGGGTAGGGTTTATGGCTACACCTTC,CASSPPGRVYGYTF
-,TRBJ2-5,TRBV6-5,-,TGTGCCAGCAGTAGGGGGAGAGGGGGAGAGACCCAGTACTTC,CASSRGRGGETQYF
-,TRBJ1-2,TRBV16,-,TGTGCCAGCAGCCAAACCTTTCAGGGAAGTGGCTACACCTTC,CASSQTFQGSGYTF
-,TRBJ1-5,TRBV11-2,-,TGTGCCAGCAGCTTAGTTGTAAATCAGCCCCAGCATTTT,CASSLVVNQPQHF
TRBD1,TRBJ1-2,TRBV30,-,TGTGCCTGGAGGCAGACAGGGGGCCAAGGCTACACCTTC,CAWRQTGGQGYTF
-,TRBJ2-7,TRBV13,once,TGTGCCAGCAGCCCCCGGGGAAGTCCCTACGAGCAGTACTTC,CASSPRGSPYEQYF
-,TRBJ1-5,TRBV30,few,TGTGCCTGGAGTCGGGGAGGGAAGGATCAGCCCCAGCATTTT,CAWSRGGKDQPQHF
TRBD2,TRBJ2-1,TRBV5-1,-,TGCGCCAGCAGCAAAGGGACTAGCGGGGTGTACAATGAGCAGTTCTTC,CASSKGTSGVYNEQFF
-,TRBJ1-1,TRBV18,once,TGTGCCAGCTCACCATTCCCGAACACTGAAGCTTTCTTT,CASSPFPNTEAFF
TRBD1,TRBJ2-2,TRBV12-5,-,TGTGCTAGTGGTCCTAGGACAGGGTATACCGGGGAGCTGTTTTTT,CASGPRTGYTGELFF
-,TRBJ1-1,TRBV29-1,few,TGCAGCGTCGCAGGGTATGGGGGAGCTGAAGCTTTCTTT,CSVAGYGGAEAFF
-,TRBJ2-7,TRBV18,few,TGTGCCAGCTCCCGGGGCACACAATACGAGCAGTACTTC,CASSRGTQYEQYF
TRBD2,TRBJ2-7,TRBV28,-,TGTGCCAGCAGTACCGGGAGGAGCTCCTACGAGCAGTACTTC,CASSTGRSSYEQYF
-,TRBJ2-2,TRBV6-1,-,TGTGCCAGCAGCTCGACAGGGACTTCCACCGGGGAGCTGTTTTTT,CASSSTGTSTGELFF
-,TRBJ1-6,TRBV19,-,TGTGCCAGTAGTCCAGAGGCCTTATGGGGGAGCTCCTATAATTCACCCCTCCACTTT,CASSPEALWGSSYNSPLHF
TRBD1,TRBJ1-3,TRBV28,-,TGTGCCAGCAGTTTATATGGGGGACAGGTCTCTGGAAACACCATATATTTT,CASSLYGGQVSGNTIYF
-,TRBJ1-4,TRBV2,-,TGTGCCAGCAGTTCAGATCGTCTCTTGGGGGAGACTAATGAAAAACTGTTTTTT,CASSSDRLLGETNEKLFF
-,TRBJ1-2,TRBV19,once,TGTGCCAGTAGTATAGAGATTGGGACGCCTTATGGCTACACCTTC,CASSIEIGTPYGYTF
-,TRBJ2-2,TRBV28,-,TGTGCCAGCAGTTCCAGTCTTAATAGGGGACCCGGGGAGCTGTTTTTT,CASSSSLNRGPGELFF
TRBD2,TRBJ2-1,TRBV18,-,TGTGCCAGCTCAAAGCAGCGGGAGTTGAAAAATGAGCAGTTCTTC,CASSKQRELKNEQFF
TRBD1,TRBJ1-4,TRBV5-4,-,TGTGCCAGCAGCCGAGGGACAGGGGGCGCCGCGGCTAATGAAAAACTGTTTTTT,CASSRGTGGAAANEKLFF